The present entry profiles one T cell receptor (beta chain) with its context. Its antigen is unknown. The time point was: week 35, safety follow-up. It was 300 ug of mutant IDH1 20-mer peptide that made up each vaccine dose, given with topical imiquimod. These data come from a study of a mutant IDH1 vaccine in newly diagnosed glioma. Measured with immunoSEQ multiplex PCR; TCRdb has only the in-frame clones, and not every one. The sample gives about 30,000 clones, 70% to 85% of which show up once; roughly 14% is in the top ten. This CDR3 spans 16 amino acids. Germline V gene sequence: CDR1 SGDLS, CDR2 YYNGEE. The trim removed 4 bases at V and 4 bases at J, leaving 8 bases unmatched. Study-wide findings and caveats: Pseudoprogression showed no apparent link to changes in top peripheral T cell clonotypes.

The clonotype was recovered from a man aged 25 to 40 with glioma. V usage is TRBV9 and J usage is TRBJ2-7; 13 nucleotides align to TRBD2. The source was PBMCs, collected from a glioma patient whose treatment included an IDH1 peptide vaccine. The DNA of the CDR3 is TGTGCCAGCAGCCCCCGGGGGACTAGCGGGATGTACGAGCAGTACTTC. This gives the protein CASSPRGTSGMYEQYF.